This entry lists 11 T cell receptor beta chains sequenced from one sample in a study of neurological immune-mediated disorders (dated by TCRdb to the late 2010s). The method behind the library was 5' RACE. Sequencing was carried out with an Illumina HiSeq 2500. Using fastp trimming at Q25 and MiXCR clonotype assembly, TCRdb reanalyzed the public sequencing data and kept in-frame beta chains. Each entry is one CDR3 protein sequence, shown with its most common DNA and genes. Recorded for this sample are about 44,000 distinct CDR3 sequences; 20% to 25% of them occurred a single time. The top ten hold about 4.5% of the sample. The time point tag for this specimen amounts to: technical triplicate 3. Sequencing used PBMCs. The receptors shown here come from a man aged 55-75 years with HTLV-1-associated myelopathy (HAM/TSP).

This clonotype has at least ten counts. The chain carries TRBV10-2 and TRBJ2-1, with TRBD2 matching 7 bases. After removal of 0 bases from V and 8 bases from J, the junction contained 4 bases not matched to a gene. There are 14 residues in the CDR3. Germline V gene sequence: CDR1 WSHSY, CDR2 SAAADI. The CDR3 region is CASSESGGRDEQFF. The CDR3 nucleotides read TGCGCCAGCAGTGAGTCGGGAGGGCGCGATGAGCAGTTCTTC.

This clonotype was counted at least ten times. The chain employs TRBV5-1 and TRBJ2-5; 8 nucleotides line up with TRBD1. Looked up from germline, CDR1 is SGHRS and CDR2 is YFSETQ. The V gene end was trimmed by 4 bases and the J gene end by 5 bases; junction bases not matched to a gene: 7. This CDR3 has 14 residues. The CDR3 loop is CASSPGTGRETQYF. Written as DNA, the CDR3 is TGCGCCAGCAGCCCAGGGACAGGCCGGGAGACCCAGTACTTC.

This clonotype appeared many times. This chain links TRBV28 with TRBJ2-1, with 8 positions matching TRBD2. Unmatched junction bases numbered 4, after V lost 3 bases and J lost 0 bases. The CDR3 runs 16 residues. Germline V gene lookup returns CDR1 MDHEN and CDR2 SYDVKM. The CDR3 sequence: CASSFFSGSSYNEQFF. In nucleotides, the CDR3 is TGTGCCAGCAGTTTTTTCAGCGGGAGCTCCTACAATGAGCAGTTCTTC.

The rearrangement joins TRBV20-1 to TRBJ2-4; 8 nucleotides align to TRBD2. The junction had 4 bases not matched to a gene; V was cut back by 0 bases and J by 9 bases. There are 13 residues in the CDR3. Per germline, CDR1 DFQATT and CDR2 SNEGSKA (reference sequence). The CDR3 here is CSARDPLAGIQYF. As DNA, the CDR3 is TGCAGTGCTAGAGATCCCCTAGCGGGCATTCAGTACTTC.

This clonotype was detected many times. This chain joins TRBV4-2 and TRBJ2-3; 7 bases map to TRBD2. CDR1 LGHNA and CDR2 YNFKEQ come from the germline V gene. J lost 2 bases, V lost 1 base, and 6 bases had no gene match. The CDR3 length is 16 residues. CDR3 sequence reads: CASSQGGGRNTDTQYF. The DNA for the CDR3 is TGTGCCAGCAGCCAAGGGGGGGGACGGAACACAGATACGCAGTATTTT.

This chain connects TRBV12-3 or TRBV12-4 to TRBJ1-5, with a tentative D call TRBD1 (5 bases). This CDR3 region has 14 residues. The V gene lost 6 bases and the J gene lost 4 bases, with 13 bases spanning the gap. CDR3 nucleotide sequence: TGTGCCAGCAGCCCCGGGGGTGGGAATCAGCCCCAGCATTTT. Translation gives CASSPGGGNQPQHF.

This clonotype has ten or more counts. The genes are TRBV5-1 and TRBJ2-3; D gene ambiguous. The V end lost 0 bases, the J end lost 7 bases, and 12 bases lay between the germline ends. Looked up from germline, CDR1 is SGHRS and CDR2 is YFSETQ. The CDR3 is 14 residues long. CDR3 coding DNA: TGCGCCAGCAGCTTGGCTACAGATAAACATACGCAGTATTTT. Amino acid sequence: CASSLATDKHTQYF.

This chain links TRBV12-3 or TRBV12-4 with TRBJ2-2; no clear D. The CDR3 length is 12 residues. Trimming pared 5 bases from V and 7 bases from J, leaving 8 bases between. As DNA, the CDR3 is TGTGCCAGCAGTAACAACGGCGGGGAGCTGTTTTTT. Encoded protein: CASSNNGGELFF.

This clonotype was seen many times. This chain uses TRBV7-9 with TRBJ2-1, with a possible D match to TRBD2 (6 bases). The V and J ends lost 5 bases and 10 bases respectively, with 12 bases between them. Germline V gene sequence: CDR1 SEHNR, CDR2 FQNEAQ (reference sequence). The CDR3 runs to 12 residues. CDR3 loop: CASSRVGREQFF. The CDR3 DNA is TGTGCCAGCAGCAGAGTGGGGAGGGAGCAGTTCTTC.

This clonotype was counted ten times or more. The chain combines TRBV5-1 with TRBJ1-5; unclear D gene. V was trimmed by 4 bases and J by 5 bases, leaving 10 bases between them. Germline lookup yields CDR1 SGHRS and CDR2 YFSETQ. The CDR3 totals 13 residues. The CDR3 DNA reads as TGCGCCAGCAGCCAGGACCTGGATCAGCCCCAGCATTTT. It yields the protein CASSQDLDQPQHF.

This clonotype occurred many times. This chain connects TRBV5-1 to TRBJ2-7; D ambiguous. This CDR3 spans 16 amino acids. V shed 0 bases and J shed 2 bases, with 15 bases lying between them. The germline V gene encodes CDR1 SGHRS and CDR2 YFSETQ. The CDR3 here is CASSLAGQASPYEQYF. Written as DNA, the CDR3 is TGCGCCAGCAGCTTGGCCGGGCAAGCCAGTCCCTACGAGCAGTACTTC.